Listed here are 3 T cell receptor beta chains from one sample, sequenced in a study of T cell clonotyping in hematopoietic cell transplantation. The table came from immunoSEQ multiplex PCR; TCRdb's copy has only in-frame clones and leaves some out. The sample carries 55,000 to 70,000 clones, 94% recorded once. The source material was peripheral blood mononuclear cells. The receptor set was obtained from a man aged 50 or older in good health. Some clones in this sample may be carry-over from other donors' samples.

The chain combines TRBV7-6 with TRBJ2-7, with D possibly TRBD1 on 5 matching bases. This CDR3 has 15 residues. Trimming removed 1 base from V and 2 bases from J, with 12 bases in between. Germline CDR1 SGHVS, CDR2 FNYEAQ. The CDR3 nucleotides are TGTGCCAGCAGCTTAGTCTCACAGGTCACCTACGAGCAGTACTTC. Its translation is CASSLVSQVTYEQYF.

In its sample, this clone was seen once. The chain combines TRBV5-4 with TRBJ2-1; 9 positions match TRBD2. Germline V gene sequence: CDR1 SGHNT, CDR2 YYREEE (reference sequence). This CDR3 spans 15 amino acids. V gave up 3 bases and J gave up 8 bases; unmatched junction bases: 9. The CDR3 reads CASSYRSGSRDEQFF. CDR3 DNA sequence: TGTGCCAGCAGCTACCGTAGCGGGAGTAGGGATGAGCAGTTCTTC.

The rearrangement joins TRBV4-1 to TRBJ2-7, with D perhaps TRBD1 or TRBD2 (6 bases each). Trimming left V 0 bases short and J 7 bases short, with 10 bases between. Per germline, CDR1 MGHRA and CDR2 YSYEKL. The CDR3 spans 13 residues. CDR3 loop: CASSQDTGREQYF. In nucleotides, the CDR3 is TGCGCCAGCAGCCAAGATACAGGGAGGGAGCAGTACTTC.